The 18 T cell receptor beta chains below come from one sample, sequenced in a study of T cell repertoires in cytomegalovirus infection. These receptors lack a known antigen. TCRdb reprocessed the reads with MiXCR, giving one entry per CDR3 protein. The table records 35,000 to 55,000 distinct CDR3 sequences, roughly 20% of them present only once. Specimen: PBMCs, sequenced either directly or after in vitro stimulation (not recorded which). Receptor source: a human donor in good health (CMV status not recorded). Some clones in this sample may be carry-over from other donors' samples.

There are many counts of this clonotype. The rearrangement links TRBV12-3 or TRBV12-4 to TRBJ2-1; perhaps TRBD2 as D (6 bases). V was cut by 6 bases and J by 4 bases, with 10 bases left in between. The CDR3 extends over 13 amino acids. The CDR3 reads CASRLGLYNEQFF. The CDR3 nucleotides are TGTGCCAGCAGGCTGGGACTTTACAATGAGCAGTTCTTC.

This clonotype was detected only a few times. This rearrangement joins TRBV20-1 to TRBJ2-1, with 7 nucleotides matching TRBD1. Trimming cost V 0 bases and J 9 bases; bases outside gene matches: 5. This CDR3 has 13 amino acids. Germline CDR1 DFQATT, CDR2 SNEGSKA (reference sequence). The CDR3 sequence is CSARDAQGTEQFF. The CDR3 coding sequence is TGCAGTGCTAGAGATGCACAGGGGACTGAGCAGTTCTTC.

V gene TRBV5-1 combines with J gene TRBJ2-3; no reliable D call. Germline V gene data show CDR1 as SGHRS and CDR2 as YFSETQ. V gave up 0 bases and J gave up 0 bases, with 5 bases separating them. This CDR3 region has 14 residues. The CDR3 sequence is CASSLAFSTDTQYF. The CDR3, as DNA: TGCGCCAGCAGCTTGGCCTTTAGCACAGATACGCAGTATTTT.

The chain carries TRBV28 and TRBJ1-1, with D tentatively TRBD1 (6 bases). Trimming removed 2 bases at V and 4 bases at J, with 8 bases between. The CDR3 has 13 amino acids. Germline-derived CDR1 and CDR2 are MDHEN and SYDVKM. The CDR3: CASSLRGSTEAFF. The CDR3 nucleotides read TGTGCCAGCAGTTTAAGGGGGAGCACTGAAGCTTTCTTT.

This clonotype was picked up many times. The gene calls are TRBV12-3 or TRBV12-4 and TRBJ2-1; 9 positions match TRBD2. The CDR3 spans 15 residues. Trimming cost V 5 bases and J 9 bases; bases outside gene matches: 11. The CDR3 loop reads CASSALGGGAGEQFF. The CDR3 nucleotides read TGTGCCAGCAGTGCGTTAGGCGGGGGGGCGGGTGAGCAGTTCTTC.

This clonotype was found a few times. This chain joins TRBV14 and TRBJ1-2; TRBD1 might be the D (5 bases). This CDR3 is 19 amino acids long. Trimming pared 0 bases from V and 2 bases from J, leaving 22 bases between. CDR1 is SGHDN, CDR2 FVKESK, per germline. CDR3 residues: CASSQDRWDVGYRNYGYTF. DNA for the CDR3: TGTGCCAGCAGCCAAGATCGTTGGGACGTAGGGTATCGGAACTATGGCTACACCTTC.

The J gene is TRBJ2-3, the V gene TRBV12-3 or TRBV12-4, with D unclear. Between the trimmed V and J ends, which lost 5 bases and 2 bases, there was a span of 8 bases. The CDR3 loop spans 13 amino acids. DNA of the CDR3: TGTGCCAGCAGTACCCTTTCCACAGATACGCAGTATTTT. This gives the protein CASSTLSTDTQYF.

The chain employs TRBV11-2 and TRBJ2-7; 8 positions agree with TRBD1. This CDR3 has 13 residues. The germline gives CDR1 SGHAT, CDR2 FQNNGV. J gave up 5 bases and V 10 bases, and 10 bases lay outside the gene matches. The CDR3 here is CAILPRGRNEQYF. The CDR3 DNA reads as TGTGCCATCTTACCCAGGGGGCGGAACGAGCAGTACTTC.

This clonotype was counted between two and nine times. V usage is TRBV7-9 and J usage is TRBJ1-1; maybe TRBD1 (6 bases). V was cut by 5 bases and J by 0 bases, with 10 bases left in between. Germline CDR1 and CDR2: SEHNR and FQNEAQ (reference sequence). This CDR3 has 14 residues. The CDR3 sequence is CASSPQGMNTEAFF. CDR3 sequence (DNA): TGTGCCAGCAGCCCACAGGGAATGAACACTGAAGCTTTCTTT. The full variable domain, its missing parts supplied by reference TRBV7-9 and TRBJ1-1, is DTGVSQNPRHKITKRGQNVTFRCDPISEHNRLYWYRQTLGQGPEFLTYFQNEAQLEKSRLLSDRFSAERPKGSFSTLEIQRTEQGDSAMYLCASSPQGMNTEAFFGQGTRLTVV.

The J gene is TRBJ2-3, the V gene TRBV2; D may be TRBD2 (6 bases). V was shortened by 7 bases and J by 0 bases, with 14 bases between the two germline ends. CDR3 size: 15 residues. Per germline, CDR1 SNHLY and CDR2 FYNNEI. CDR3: CASILQGGSTDTQYF. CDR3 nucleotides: TGTGCCAGCATTCTCCAGGGAGGTAGCACAGATACGCAGTATTTT.

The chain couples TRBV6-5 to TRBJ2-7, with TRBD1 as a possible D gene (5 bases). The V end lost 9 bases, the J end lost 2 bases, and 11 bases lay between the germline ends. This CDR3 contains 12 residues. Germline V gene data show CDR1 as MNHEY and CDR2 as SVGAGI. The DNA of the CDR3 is TGTGCCAGTAGCAGGGTACCCTACGAGCAGTACTTC. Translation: CASSRVPYEQYF.

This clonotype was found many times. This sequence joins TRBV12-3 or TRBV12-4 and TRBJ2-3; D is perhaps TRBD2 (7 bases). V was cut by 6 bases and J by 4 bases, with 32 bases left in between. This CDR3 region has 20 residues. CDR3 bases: TGTGCCAGCAGCCAAGACTCAGATTGGGCGTGGGGGGGGCCCCCAGATACGCAGTATTTT. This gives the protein CASSQDSDWAWGGPPDTQYF.

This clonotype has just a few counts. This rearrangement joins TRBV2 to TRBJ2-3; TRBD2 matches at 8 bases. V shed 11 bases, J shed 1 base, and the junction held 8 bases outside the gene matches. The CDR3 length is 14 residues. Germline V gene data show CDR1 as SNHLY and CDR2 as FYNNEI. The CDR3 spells CAPKPAGGTDTQYF. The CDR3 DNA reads TGTGCCCCCAAGCCAGCGGGGGGCACAGATACGCAGTATTTT.

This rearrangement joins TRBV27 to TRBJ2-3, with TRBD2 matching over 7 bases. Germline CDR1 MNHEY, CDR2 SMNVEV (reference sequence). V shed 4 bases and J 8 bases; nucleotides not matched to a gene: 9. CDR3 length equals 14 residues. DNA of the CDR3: TGTGCCAGCAGTTCACCCTTCGCGGGAGCTACGCAGTATTTT. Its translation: CASSSPFAGATQYF.

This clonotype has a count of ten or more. The CDR3 sequence is CSATGQANQPQHF. The CDR3, as DNA: TGCAGTGCCACAGGACAGGCCAATCAGCCCCAGCATTTT. V and J are TRBV20-1 and TRBJ1-5, with 7 bases identical to TRBD1. V gave up 6 bases and J gave up 3 bases; unmatched junction bases: 5. This CDR3 spans 13 amino acids. The germline CDR1 and CDR2 sequences are DFQATT and SNEGSKA (reference sequence).

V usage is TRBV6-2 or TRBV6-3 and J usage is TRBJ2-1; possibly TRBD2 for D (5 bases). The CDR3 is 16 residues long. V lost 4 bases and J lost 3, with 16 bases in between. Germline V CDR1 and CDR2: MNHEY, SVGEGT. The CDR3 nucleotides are TGTGCCAGCAGTTTAGTTGGTGGGAGCCGCTACAATGAGCAGTTCTTC. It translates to CASSLVGGSRYNEQFF.

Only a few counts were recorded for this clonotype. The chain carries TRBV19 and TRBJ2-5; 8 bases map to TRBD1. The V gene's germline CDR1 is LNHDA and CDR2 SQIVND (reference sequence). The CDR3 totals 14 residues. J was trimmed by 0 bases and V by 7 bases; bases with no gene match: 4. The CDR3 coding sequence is TGTGCCAGTAACCCGACAGGGGACCAAGAGACCCAGTACTTC. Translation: CASNPTGDQETQYF.

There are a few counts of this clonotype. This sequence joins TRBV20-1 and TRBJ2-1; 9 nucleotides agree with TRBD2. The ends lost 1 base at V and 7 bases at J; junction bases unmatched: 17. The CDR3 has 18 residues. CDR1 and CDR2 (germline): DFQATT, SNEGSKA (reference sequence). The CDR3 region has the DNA TGCAGTGCTAGAGTGTCCAGCGGGAGGTTATCCGGTTGGAATGAGCAGTTCTTC. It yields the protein CSARVSSGRLSGWNEQFF.